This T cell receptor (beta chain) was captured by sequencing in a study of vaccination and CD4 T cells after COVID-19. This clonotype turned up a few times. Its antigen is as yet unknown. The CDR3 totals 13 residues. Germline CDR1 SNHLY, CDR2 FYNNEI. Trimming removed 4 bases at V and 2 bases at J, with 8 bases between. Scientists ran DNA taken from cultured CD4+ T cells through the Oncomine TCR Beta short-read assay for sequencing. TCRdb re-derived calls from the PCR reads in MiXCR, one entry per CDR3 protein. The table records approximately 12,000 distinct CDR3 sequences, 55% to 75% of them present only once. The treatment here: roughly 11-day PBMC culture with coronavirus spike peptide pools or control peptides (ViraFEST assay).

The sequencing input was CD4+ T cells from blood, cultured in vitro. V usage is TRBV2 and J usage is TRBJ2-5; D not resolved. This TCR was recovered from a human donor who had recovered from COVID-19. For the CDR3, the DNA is TGTGCCAGCAGTGTGGAGTTTCAAGAGACCCAGTACTTC. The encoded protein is CASSVEFQETQYF. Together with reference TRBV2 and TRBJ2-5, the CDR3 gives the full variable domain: EPEVTQTPSHQVTQMGQEVILRCVPISNHLYFYWYRQILGQKVEFLVSFYNNEISEKSEIFDDQFSVERPDGSNFTLKIRSTKLEDSAMYFCASSVEFQETQYFGPGTRLLVL.